The 18 T cell receptor beta chains below all came from one sample that was sequenced in a study of cytomegalovirus exposure and HLA in healthy donors. 13 Jbeta primers and 60 Vbeta primers were used for the PCR. TCRdb keeps only in-frame clones here, not all; method: immunoSEQ multiplex PCR. Of about 200,000 clones in the sample, around four fifths were seen once. Sequenced: PBMCs. The receptors stem from a middle-aged woman in good health and CMV-seronegative.

The V gene is TRBV29-1, the J gene TRBJ2-1; D is undetermined. This CDR3 comprises 17 residues. V lost 3 bases to trimming and J lost 4 bases, with 22 bases between them. Germline-derived CDR1 and CDR2 are SQVTM and ANQGSEA. The CDR3 DNA reads TGCAGCGTTGATGGTGTGGTGGCATACCCTTCTTACAATGAGCAGTTCTTC. Its protein is CSVDGVVAYPSYNEQFF.

The rearrangement uses TRBV6-1 and TRBJ2-5; TRBD1 matches 7 bases. The CDR3 length is 15 residues. The junction had 9 bases not matched to a gene; V was cut back by 1 base and J by 7 bases. Germline CDR1 and CDR2: MNHNS and SASEGT. The CDR3 DNA sequence: TGTGCCAGCAGTGAAGGGGACAGACCATTGGGGACCCAGTACTTC. Protein sequence: CASSEGDRPLGTQYF.

V gene TRBV10-3 combines with J gene TRBJ1-4, with a tentative D call TRBD1 (6 bases). This CDR3 has 14 amino acids. Deletions cut 3 bases from V and 8 bases from J, with 13 bases between. CDR1 and CDR2 (germline): ENHRY, SYGVKD. Here the CDR3 reads CAISDLQGREKLFF. CDR3 in DNA: TGTGCCATCAGTGACCTACAGGGACGAGAAAAACTGTTTTTT.

The chain joins TRBV15 to TRBJ2-3, with 7 bases matching TRBD2. CDR1 is LNHNV and CDR2 is YYDKDF in the germline V gene (reference sequence). Trimming at V came to 1 base and at J to 1 base, leaving 8 bases not matched to a gene. This CDR3 region has 17 residues. In DNA form, the CDR3 reads TGTGCCACCAGCAGAGCCGCGGCGGGGGTTCGCACAGATACGCAGTATTTT. Protein product: CATSRAAAGVRTDTQYF.

The chain combines TRBV2 with TRBJ1-2; 9 nucleotides line up with TRBD1. Germline loops: CDR1 SNHLY, CDR2 FYNNEI. This CDR3 contains 13 residues. The ends lost 6 bases at V and 6 bases at J; junction bases unmatched: 5. CDR3 DNA: TGTGCCAGCAGGATTGGACAGGGGCATGGCTACACCTTC. Protein: CASRIGQGHGYTF.

This chain connects TRBV4-1 to TRBJ2-7; 7 bases are shared with TRBD1. This CDR3 contains 17 residues. The junction had 10 bases not matched to a gene; V was cut back by 0 bases and J by 2 bases. Germline CDR1 reads MGHRA; CDR2 reads YSYEKL. The CDR3 nucleotides read TGCGCCAGCAGCCAAGATACCGGATTGGGGACAGCCTACGAGCAGTACTTC. It is translated as CASSQDTGLGTAYEQYF.

The rearrangement joins TRBV6-8 to TRBJ2-7, with a possible D match to TRBD2 (5 bases). This CDR3 contains 15 residues. V lost 6 bases and J 2 bases, leaving 17 bases between the germline ends. Germline CDR1 and CDR2: MNHGY and SAAAGT. The DNA of the CDR3 is TGTGCCAGCAGCTACGAAACCGGGAATACCTACGAGCAGTACTTC. As protein: CASSYETGNTYEQYF.

A few counts support this clone. The rearrangement joins TRBV29-1 to TRBJ2-3; 9 nucleotides line up with TRBD1. The CDR3 contains 13 residues. Germline CDR1 SQVTM, CDR2 ANQGSEA. J lost 3 bases, V lost 7 bases, and 5 bases had no gene match. The CDR3 DNA sequence: TGCAGCGGCACAGGGGGCGCGACAGATACGCAGTATTTT. Residues: CSGTGGATDTQYF.

This clone was found a few times. The chain carries TRBV19 and TRBJ1-2, with D maybe TRBD1 (5 bases). CDR3 length equals 12 residues. Trimming took off 7 bases at V and 4 bases at J, with 10 bases between the two ends. Germline V gene sequence: CDR1 LNHDA, CDR2 SQIVND (reference sequence). CDR3 sequence (DNA): TGTGCCAGTAACCAGGGAAGCTATGGCTACACCTTC. It specifies CASNQGSYGYTF.

The gene calls are TRBV6-4 and TRBJ2-7, with TRBD2 matching over 7 bases. Germline V gene data show CDR1 as MRHNA and CDR2 as SNTAGT. Losses at the gene ends were 0 bases for V and 5 bases for J; bases not matched to a gene: 10. The CDR3 totals 16 residues. CDR3 in amino acids: CASSDSLREGHHEQYF. The CDR3 nucleotides read TGTGCCAGCAGTGACTCACTTAGGGAGGGTCACCACGAGCAGTACTTC.

The chain couples TRBV27 to TRBJ2-2; 7 nucleotides agree with TRBD1. The CDR3 is made up of 14 amino acids. After removal of 6 bases from V and 1 base from J, the junction contained 2 bases not matched to a gene. Per germline, CDR1 MNHEY and CDR2 SMNVEV (reference sequence). CDR3 sequence (DNA): TGTGCCAGCAGGACAGGGTGGAACACCGGGGAGCTGTTTTTT. It translates to CASRTGWNTGELFF.

The chain carries TRBV7-9 and TRBJ2-3; D perhaps matches TRBD1 (5 bases). Germline V gene sequence: CDR1 SEHNR, CDR2 FQNEAQ (reference sequence). V was clipped by 4 bases and J by 2 bases, with 25 bases between them. The CDR3 is 19 amino acids. Written as DNA, the CDR3 is TGTGCCAGCAGCTCTCCAGGGTGGCGGTGGCAGGTCCTCACAGATACGCAGTATTTT. This codes for CASSSPGWRWQVLTDTQYF.

This chain connects TRBV2 to TRBJ2-2, with 9 bases fitting TRBD1. Germline CDR1 is SNHLY and CDR2 is FYNNEI. There are 14 residues in the CDR3. V lost 3 bases, J lost 8 bases, and 4 bases stayed unmatched. The CDR3 DNA reads as TGTGCCAGCAGTGAGGGGACAGGGCGAGGGGAGCTGTTTTTT. Translated: CASSEGTGRGELFF.

This chain uses TRBV7-2 with TRBJ2-7; 7 bases are a match to TRBD1. Germline V lookup: CDR1 SGHTA, CDR2 FQGNSA. V lost 1 base, J lost 2 bases, and 8 bases stayed unmatched. The CDR3 totals 16 residues. The CDR3 is CASSLGSRTGAYEQYF. CDR3 coding DNA: TGTGCCAGCAGCTTAGGATCAAGGACAGGAGCCTACGAGCAGTACTTC.

This clone was recorded once. CDR3 sequence (DNA): TGTGCCAGCAGCTCCGGGACAGGGGTCGCGGAGACCCAGTACTTC. This translates into CASSSGTGVAETQYF. V gene TRBV5-4 combines with J gene TRBJ2-5; 10 bases line up with TRBD1. Germline CDR1 reads SGHNT; CDR2 reads YYREEE (reference sequence). Trimming cost V 3 bases and J 5 bases; bases outside gene matches: 7. The CDR3 runs 15 residues.

V is TRBV6-1 and J is TRBJ1-5; D may be TRBD1 (6 bases). Trimming cost V 6 bases and J 4 bases, with 10 bases left between them. The CDR3 is made up of 13 amino acids. Per the germline V gene, CDR1 is MNHNS and CDR2 is SASEGT. CDR3 in DNA: TGTGCCAGCAGGATGACAGGAAATCAGCCCCAGCATTTT. Protein: CASRMTGNQPQHF.

Details on this clone: The junction departs from the called germline gene at one end, perhaps through a read error. The CDR3 DNA follows: TGTGCCAGTAGGTTGACTAGCGGGACGTACAATGAGCAGCTCTTC. It encodes CASRLTSGTYNEQLF. The chain joins TRBV19 to TRBJ2-1; 11 bases are a match to TRBD2. This CDR3 has 15 amino acids. The germline gives CDR1 LNHDA, CDR2 SQIVND (reference sequence).

In its sample, this clone was seen once. The rearrangement joins TRBV5-1 to TRBJ2-6; D perhaps matches TRBD2 (6 bases). Trimming removed 4 bases from V and 0 bases from J, with 11 bases in between. The germline CDR1 and CDR2 sequences are SGHRS and YFSETQ. This CDR3 region has 16 residues. The CDR3 is CASSTGGSSGANVLTF. The DNA for the CDR3 is TGCGCCAGCAGCACTGGAGGGAGCTCTGGGGCCAACGTCCTGACTTTC.